These 8 T cell receptor beta chains were sequenced from one sample in a study of beta chain features in type 1 diabetes. The whole isolated RNA underwent reverse transcription, so sequencing captured expressed TCRB transcripts. This table comes from immunoSEQ multiplex PCR, and its TCRdb copy is limited to in-frame clones, with some not included. The sample holds around 240,000 clones, roughly 9.6% seen once. Sequenced material: naive CD4+ T cells from blood. Receptor source: a woman younger than 35 in good health.

This clone has just a few counts. This sequence joins TRBV7-2 and TRBJ2-7; D may be TRBD1 (6 bases). Germline CDR1 SGHTA, CDR2 FQGNSA. Trimming took 5 bases from V and 3 from J, leaving 20 bases between them. CDR3 length: 16 residues. The CDR3 here is CASSRSMTGPYYEQYF. CDR3 sequence (DNA): TGTGCCAGCAGCCGATCCATGACAGGCCCCTACTACGAGCAGTACTTC.

This clone has just a few counts. The rearrangement joins TRBV5-1 to TRBJ2-3; tentatively, D is TRBD1 (5 bases). This CDR3 is 15 amino acids long. Per germline, CDR1 SGHRS and CDR2 YFSETQ. Between the trimmed V and J ends, which lost 1 base and 0 bases, there was a span of 9 bases. The CDR3 is CASSLQTASTDTQYF. As DNA, the CDR3 is TGCGCCAGCAGCTTGCAGACAGCCAGCACAGATACGCAGTATTTT.

CDR3 coding DNA: TGCGCCAGCAGCGTCGGGGTTACCTACGAGCAGTACTTC. Residues: CASSVGVTYEQYF. V gene TRBV5-1 combines with J gene TRBJ2-7; a weak D match, TRBD2 (5 bases). The CDR3 sequence is 13 residues long. Per the germline V gene, CDR1 is SGHRS and CDR2 is YFSETQ. The V and J ends lost 4 bases and 2 bases respectively, with 10 bases between them.

The rearrangement uses TRBV5-6 and TRBJ1-1; D is unresolved. V lost 1 base to trimming and J lost 2 bases, with 12 bases between them. The CDR3 contains 15 residues. Germline values: CDR1 SGHDT, CDR2 YYEEEE. CDR3 coding DNA: TGTGCCAGCAGCTTGAACCCCCTATTTAACACTGAAGCTTTCTTT. It is translated as CASSLNPLFNTEAFF.

There are a few counts of this clone. The rearrangement links TRBV5-6 to TRBJ1-2, with no clear D. The germline V gene encodes CDR1 SGHDT and CDR2 YYEEEE. Trimming left V 1 base short and J 1 base short, with 8 bases between. CDR3 length: 14 amino acids. The DNA of the CDR3 is TGTGCCAGCAGCTTGCCCCAGGATAACTATGGCTACACCTTC. Amino acid sequence: CASSLPQDNYGYTF. The whole variable domain, filled in from reference TRBV5-6 and TRBJ1-2, reads DAGVTQSPTHLIKTRGQQVTLRCSPKSGHDTVSWYQQALGQGPQFIFQYYEEEERQRGNFPDRFSGHQFPNYSSELNVNALLLGDSALYLCASSLPQDNYGYTFGSGTRLTVV.

V gene TRBV5-6 combines with J gene TRBJ2-1; TRBD2 matches at 8 bases. J lost 7 bases, V lost 0 bases, and 6 bases had no gene match. From germline, CDR1 is SGHDT and CDR2 YYEEEE. CDR3 length: 15 amino acids. In nucleotides, the CDR3 is TGTGCCAGCAGCTTGGGGCGGGGGGCCGCAAATGAGCAGTTCTTC. Translation: CASSLGRGAANEQFF.

The chain recombines TRBV6-6 with TRBJ2-7; D gene uncertain. Trimming pared 5 bases from V and 0 bases from J, leaving 11 bases between. Per the germline V gene, CDR1 is MNHNY and CDR2 is SVGAGI (reference sequence). The CDR3 is 14 amino acids. The CDR3: CASSQTPGSYEQYF. The CDR3 DNA reads as TGTGCCAGCAGTCAGACTCCCGGCTCCTACGAGCAGTACTTC.

This clone was picked up a small number of times. The chain has TRBV19 and TRBJ1-1; TRBD1 matches 7 bases. Germline trimming cut 9 bases from V and 1 base from J; bases unmatched to any gene: 5. Germline V CDR1 and CDR2: LNHDA, SQIVND (reference sequence). This CDR3 comprises 13 residues. The CDR3 here is CASAQGRNTEAFF. CDR3 nucleotides: TGTGCCAGCGCACAGGGGAGGAACACTGAAGCTTTCTTT.